The 21 T cell receptor beta chains presented below share a single source sample, sequenced in a study of T-cell memory formation after mild COVID-19. TCRdb re-analysed the 5' RACE reads in MiXCR, keeping a single row per CDR3 protein. This table holds just under 350,000 distinct CDR3 sequences, approximately 13% found once. The sample taken for sequencing was PBMCs or a T cell subset sorted from them (not recorded which). The receptors were sampled from a man between 18 and 29 years old who had mild COVID-19 (a few samples of this study predate the infection). Cell type and time point are not known.

This clonotype was recorded a few times. This chain connects TRBV11-2 to TRBJ2-7; 7 nucleotides agree with TRBD2. The length of the CDR3 is 17 residues. With V trimmed by 7 bases and J by 3 bases, 18 bases remained unmatched. Germline values: CDR1 SGHAT, CDR2 FQNNGV. CDR3 in DNA: TGTGCCAGCACCTCAATTCGCGGGGGACGAAGGGGCTACGAGCAGTACGTC. This gives the protein CASTSIRGGRRGYEQYV.

This clonotype showed up just a few times. This rearrangement joins TRBV9 to TRBJ2-7; 11 nucleotides match TRBD2. Germline trimming cut 3 bases from V and 0 bases from J; bases unmatched to any gene: 14. CDR1 is SGDLS and CDR2 is YYNGEE in the germline V gene. This CDR3 spans 19 amino acids. CDR3 sequence: CASSGAGTSGHGSSYEQYF. The CDR3 DNA is TGTGCCAGCAGCGGTGCCGGGACTAGCGGACACGGAAGCTCCTACGAGCAGTACTTC.

This clonotype showed up just a few times. The V and J genes are TRBV5-1 and TRBJ1-2; D remains ambiguous. The CDR3 runs to 13 residues. The V gene lost 4 bases and the J gene lost 8 bases, with 15 bases spanning the gap. Germline CDR1 and CDR2: SGHRS and YFSETQ. The CDR3 spells CASSPTNSDGYTF. The DNA for the CDR3 is TGCGCCAGCAGCCCCACAAATTCCGACGGCTACACCTTC.

The rearrangement links TRBV4-3 to TRBJ2-1; 11 positions match TRBD1. CDR1 and CDR2 (germline): LGHNA, YSLEER. After removal of 0 bases from V and 5 bases from J, the junction contained 9 bases not matched to a gene. There are 18 residues in the CDR3. CDR3 DNA: TGCGCCAGCAGCCAAGATTTGACCGGGACAGGGGGGAACAATGAGCAGTTCTTC. Translated, it gives CASSQDLTGTGGNNEQFF.

This clonotype has at least ten counts. The chain combines TRBV7-2 with TRBJ2-7; 7 bases are shared with TRBD1. The germline V gene encodes CDR1 SGHTA and CDR2 FQGNSA. J lost 6 bases, V lost 2 bases, and 7 bases had no gene match. The CDR3 is made up of 14 amino acids. The CDR3 DNA sequence: TGTGCCAGCAGCTTATCCGGACAGGCGGGCGAGCAGTACGTC. This codes for CASSLSGQAGEQYV.

The chain carries TRBV7-2 and TRBJ2-2, with 8 bases lining up with TRBD1. This CDR3 is built from 15 residues. Trimming at V came to 5 bases and at J to 5 bases, leaving 7 bases not matched to a gene. Germline CDR1 is SGHTA and CDR2 is FQGNSA. In DNA form, the CDR3 reads TGTGCCAGCAGCAACCGGGACAGGATGACCGGGGAGCTGTTTTTT. Translation gives CASSNRDRMTGELFF.

This clonotype has just a few counts. The chain joins TRBV10-3 to TRBJ2-7; TRBD1 aligns across 11 bases. Germline lookup yields CDR1 ENHRY and CDR2 SYGVKD. V gave up 7 bases and J gave up 6 bases; unmatched junction bases: 5. CDR3 size: 13 residues. CDR3 sequence reads: CAIKGQGAGEQYF. CDR3 nucleotides: TGTGCCATCAAAGGACAGGGGGCAGGCGAGCAGTACTTC.

The chain joins TRBV6-5 to TRBJ1-2; 7 nucleotides line up with TRBD1. The CDR3 spans 15 residues. J was trimmed by 6 bases and V by 0 bases; bases with no gene match: 7. Germline V lookup: CDR1 MNHEY, CDR2 SVGAGI. CDR3 sequence reads: CASSYSRTGFNGYTF. The CDR3 DNA follows: TGTGCCAGCAGTTACTCTCGGACAGGCTTTAATGGCTACACCTTC.

At least ten counts were recorded for this clonotype. V gene TRBV7-9 combines with J gene TRBJ2-6; 11 positions match TRBD1. This CDR3 region has 18 residues. Germline CDR1 reads SEHNR; CDR2 reads FQNEAQ (reference sequence). With V trimmed by 5 bases and J by 2 bases, 8 bases remained unmatched. CDR3 in amino acids: CASSGRDRGNPGANVLTF. The CDR3 region has the DNA TGTGCCAGCAGCGGAAGGGACAGGGGGAACCCTGGGGCCAACGTCCTGACTTTC.

This rearrangement joins TRBV7-2 to TRBJ2-1, with 10 nucleotides matching TRBD2. Trimming removed 6 bases from V and 0 bases from J; junction bases left unmatched: 8. This CDR3 spans 17 amino acids. Per germline, CDR1 SGHTA and CDR2 FQGNSA. The CDR3 spells CASSVVAGGSSYNEQFF. The CDR3 coding sequence is TGTGCCAGCAGTGTGGTAGCGGGGGGTAGCTCCTACAATGAGCAGTTCTTC.

V usage is TRBV20-1 and J usage is TRBJ2-7; D is undetermined. CDR3 length: 13 amino acids. V shed 6 bases and J shed 2 bases, with 14 bases lying between them. CDR1 and CDR2 (germline): DFQATT, SNEGSKA (reference sequence). The CDR3 bases are TGCAGTGCAACCACCCTGGACGCCTACGAGCAGTACTTC. Protein sequence: CSATTLDAYEQYF.

The table lists this clonotype with a few counts. The chain joins TRBV5-1 to TRBJ1-2; the D gene is possibly TRBD1 (5 bases). The CDR3 runs 15 residues. The V end lost 0 bases, the J end lost 0 bases, and 9 bases lay between the germline ends. In germline, CDR1 is SGHRS, CDR2 YFSETQ. As DNA, the CDR3 is TGCGCCAGCAGCTTGGGGGGGATCGCTAACTATGGCTACACCTTC. Amino acid sequence: CASSLGGIANYGYTF.

A few counts support this clonotype. The chain carries TRBV11-1 and TRBJ2-1; the D call may be TRBD1 or TRBD2 (5 bases each). The CDR3 contains 17 residues. The V end lost 5 bases, the J end lost 2 bases, and 19 bases lay between the germline ends. Germline V gene sequence: CDR1 SGHAT, CDR2 FQDESV (reference sequence). CDR3 coding DNA: TGTGCCAGCAGCCCGTACTCGAGGGGAAGGACCTACAATGAGCAGTTCTTC. Its protein is CASSPYSRGRTYNEQFF.

V is TRBV4-1 and J is TRBJ1-2; D call uncertain. This CDR3 contains 16 residues. The germline V and J ends were trimmed by 0 bases and 8 bases, with 19 bases remaining between them. Germline V gene lookup returns CDR1 MGHRA and CDR2 YSYEKL. The CDR3 DNA sequence: TGCGCCAGCAGCCAAGATGAGGGCCTCCTCCCGGGGGGCTACACCTTC. Encoded protein: CASSQDEGLLPGGYTF.

V usage is TRBV11-2 and J usage is TRBJ1-1, with a tentative D call TRBD1 (6 bases). CDR3 length: 15 residues. V was shortened by 4 bases and J by 5 bases, with 17 bases between the two germline ends. Looked up from germline, CDR1 is SGHAT and CDR2 is FQNNGV. As DNA, the CDR3 is TGTGCCAGCAGCTCCGGGACCCCGAGGGGGACTGAAGCTTTCTTT. Translation gives CASSSGTPRGTEAFF.

CDR3 DNA: TGTGCCAGCAGCTTATGGGGGAGGCCCGGCACAGATACGCAGTATTTT. Its protein is CASSLWGRPGTDTQYF. The V and J genes are TRBV7-2 and TRBJ2-3; tentative D call: TRBD2 (6 bases). Germline CDR1 SGHTA, CDR2 FQGNSA. This CDR3 has 16 amino acids. V was pared by 2 bases and J by 1 base, with 13 bases between. The full variable domain, rest sourced from reference TRBV7-2 and TRBJ2-3, is GAGVSQSPSNKVTEKGKDVELRCDPISGHTALYWYRQSLGQGLEFLIYFQGNSAPDKSGLPSDRFSAERTGGSVSTLTIQRTQQEDSAVYLCASSLWGRPGTDTQYFGPGTRLTVL.

This clonotype occurred a few times. The V call is TRBV10-3, the J call TRBJ2-2; D call uncertain. The CDR3 contains 13 residues. Trimming took 3 bases from V and 2 from J, leaving 4 bases between them. CDR1 is ENHRY and CDR2 is SYGVKD in the germline V gene. The CDR3 spells CAISDRNTGELFF. CDR3 in DNA: TGTGCCATCAGTGACCGAAACACCGGGGAGCTGTTTTTT.

This clonotype was recorded at least ten times. This sequence joins TRBV15 and TRBJ1-6, with D unclear. The CDR3 sequence is 14 residues long. Per the germline V gene, CDR1 is LNHNV and CDR2 is YYDKDF (reference sequence). V gave up 1 base and J gave up 9 bases, with 10 bases separating them. CDR3 protein: CATSRVRKGSPLHF. In DNA, the CDR3 is TGTGCCACCAGCAGAGTCAGGAAAGGTTCACCCCTCCACTTT.

This chain joins TRBV4-1 and TRBJ2-5; 9 bases agree with TRBD2. Germline values: CDR1 MGHRA, CDR2 YSYEKL. V dropped 0 bases and J dropped 1; count of bases not matched to a gene: 3. This CDR3 comprises 16 residues. CDR3 in amino acids: CASSQDPAGGQETQYF. DNA for the CDR3: TGCGCCAGCAGCCAAGACCCAGCGGGGGGCCAAGAGACCCAGTACTTC.

This clonotype was seen only a few times. The chain joins TRBV7-3 to TRBJ1-6; TRBD1 matches 7 bases. The CDR3 covers 14 residues. J was trimmed by 8 bases and V by 4 bases; bases with no gene match: 5. Per the germline V gene, CDR1 is SGHTA and CDR2 is FQGTGA. This chain's CDR3 is CASSYRGVDSPLHF. The DNA of the CDR3 is TGTGCCAGCAGCTACAGGGGTGTAGATTCACCCCTCCACTTT. Supplemented by reference TRBV7-3 and TRBJ1-6, the full variable domain reads GAGVSQTPSNKVTEKGKYVELRCDPISGHTALYWYRQSLGQGPEFLIYFQGTGAADDSGLPNDRFFAVRPEGSVSTLKIQRTERGDSAVYLCASSYRGVDSPLHFGNGTRLTVT.

This clonotype was detected a few times. This rearrangement joins TRBV10-3 to TRBJ2-1, with D possibly being TRBD1 (5 bases). Germline V CDR1 and CDR2: ENHRY, SYGVKD. The V gene lost 10 bases and the J gene lost 0 bases, with 13 bases spanning the gap. CDR3 length: 14 amino acids. The CDR3 here is CATDRDSSYNEQFF. CDR3 DNA: TGTGCCACGGATCGCGACAGCTCCTACAATGAGCAGTTCTTC.